This T cell receptor (beta chain) emerged from a study of T cell clones after liver transplantation. Study observations and caveats: Migration into the graft, not deletion, may explain lost graft donor-reactive T cells.

The table came from immunoSEQ multiplex PCR; TCRdb's copy has only in-frame clones and leaves some out. This repertoire shows fewer than 45,000 clones, around 84% found once; its top ten account for 2% to 2.5%. The CDR3 has 15 amino acids. Per germline, CDR1 SGHNT and CDR2 YYREEE (reference sequence). V lost 3 bases and J lost 0, with 12 bases in between. About this clone: The antigen remains undetermined.

This sequence was found in a human patient who received a liver transplant. Some T cells may be transferred from the graft donor. This rearrangement joins TRBV5-4 to TRBJ1-2; possibly TRBD1 for D (5 bases). Source: CD4+ T cells from blood, taken 24 months after liver transplant. The CDR3 protein is CASSSPGPANYGYTF. The CDR3 bases are TGTGCCAGCAGCTCCCCGGGACCAGCTAACTATGGCTACACCTTC.